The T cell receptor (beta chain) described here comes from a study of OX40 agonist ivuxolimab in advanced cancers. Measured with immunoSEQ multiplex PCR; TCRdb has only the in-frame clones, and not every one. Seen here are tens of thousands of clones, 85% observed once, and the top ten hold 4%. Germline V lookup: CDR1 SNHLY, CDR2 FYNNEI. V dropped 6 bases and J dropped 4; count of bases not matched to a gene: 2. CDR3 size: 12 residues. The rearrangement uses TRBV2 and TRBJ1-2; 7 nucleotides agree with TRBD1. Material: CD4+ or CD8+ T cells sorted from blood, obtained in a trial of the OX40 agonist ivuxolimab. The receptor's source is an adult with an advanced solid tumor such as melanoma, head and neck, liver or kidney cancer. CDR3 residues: CASRRGLYGYTF. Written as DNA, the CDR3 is TGTGCCAGCAGGAGGGGGCTCTATGGCTACACCTTC. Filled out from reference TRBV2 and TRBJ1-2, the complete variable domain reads EPEVTQTPSHQVTQMGQEVILRCVPISNHLYFYWYRQILGQKVEFLVSFYNNEISEKSEIFDDQFSVERPDGSNFTLKIRSTKLEDSAMYFCASRRGLYGYTFGSGTRLTVV.